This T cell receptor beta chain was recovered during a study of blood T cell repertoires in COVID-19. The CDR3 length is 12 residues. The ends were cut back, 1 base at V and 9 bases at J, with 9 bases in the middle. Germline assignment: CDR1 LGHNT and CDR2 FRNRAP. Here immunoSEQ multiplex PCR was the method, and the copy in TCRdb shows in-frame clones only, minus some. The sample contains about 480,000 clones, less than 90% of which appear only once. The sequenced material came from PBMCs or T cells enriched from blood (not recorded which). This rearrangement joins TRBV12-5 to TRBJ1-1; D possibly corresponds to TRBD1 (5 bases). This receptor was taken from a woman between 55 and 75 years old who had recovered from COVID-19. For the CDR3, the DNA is TGTGCTAGTGGTTTGGGCCGGGGGAAAGCTTTCTTT. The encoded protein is CASGLGRGKAFF.